This T cell receptor (beta chain) was sequenced in a study of T cell repertoires in cytomegalovirus infection. Germline CDR1 is MNHEY and CDR2 is SVGAGI. V was cut by 0 bases and J by 4 bases, with 6 bases left in between. The CDR3 loop spans 13 amino acids. MiXCR was run by TCRdb on the reads, yielding one entry per CDR3 protein. The sample lists about 600,000 distinct CDR3 sequences; approximately 25% were seen once. Overall study findings and caveats: Dominating the ex vivo response were HLA-C-restricted CMV-specific TCR beta clonotypes. Cumulative public TCR beta family frequency identified CMV carriers with the relevant HLA.

This clonotype was counted only a few times. Its antigen is not known. This clonotype was obtained from a human donor in good health (CMV status not recorded). Some clones in this sample may be carry-over from other donors' samples. The material sequenced was CD8+ T cells from PBMCs. The rearrangement links TRBV6-5 to TRBJ1-1; no reliable D call. This CDR3 is CASSYSYSTEAFF. The CDR3 DNA reads as TGTGCCAGCAGTTACTCATACTCCACTGAAGCTTTCTTT.